These 22 T cell receptor beta chains came from one sample sequenced in a study of blood T cell repertoires in COVID-19. The table came from immunoSEQ multiplex PCR; TCRdb's copy has only in-frame clones and leaves some out. The sample shows about 330,000 clones, approximately 87% of them seen only once. The specimen was peripheral blood. Every receptor here comes from a woman aged 45-65 years with active or convalescent COVID-19.

This rearrangement joins TRBV7-9 to TRBJ2-1, with D possibly being TRBD2 (5 bases). Per germline, CDR1 SEHNR and CDR2 FQNEAQ (reference sequence). The CDR3 covers 15 residues. The V and J ends lost 5 bases and 0 bases respectively, with 11 bases between them. The CDR3 bases are TGTGCCAGCAGCACGACTACAGACTCCTACAATGAGCAGTTCTTC. This encodes CASSTTTDSYNEQFF. Combining the CDR3 with reference TRBV7-9 and TRBJ2-1 gives the whole variable domain DTGVSQNPRHKITKRGQNVTFRCDPISEHNRLYWYRQTLGQGPEFLTYFQNEAQLEKSRLLSDRFSAERPKGSFSTLEIQRTEQGDSAMYLCASSTTTDSYNEQFFGPGTRLTVL.

The chain recombines TRBV6-5 with TRBJ1-2; 7 bases line up with TRBD1. The J segment lost 8 bases and the V segment lost 6 bases, leaving 15 bases of the junction unmatched. This CDR3 spans 15 amino acids. Looked up from germline, CDR1 is MNHEY and CDR2 is SVGAGI. CDR3 region: CASSSSGTELWGYTF. CDR3 DNA: TGTGCCAGCAGCTCCTCCGGGACAGAACTATGGGGCTACACCTTC.

This chain uses TRBV6-5 with TRBJ1-2; D may be TRBD1 (5 bases). V was trimmed by 6 bases and J by 7 bases, leaving 15 bases between them. The CDR3 sequence is 13 residues long. Germline V lookup: CDR1 MNHEY, CDR2 SVGAGI. The CDR3 sequence is CASRMTVLGGYTF. CDR3 DNA: TGTGCCAGCAGAATGACAGTATTGGGTGGCTACACCTTC.

V usage is TRBV7-2 and J usage is TRBJ1-2; a weak D match, TRBD1 (6 bases). The V gene's germline CDR1 is SGHTA and CDR2 FQGNSA. CDR3 length: 15 residues. Trimming left V 2 bases short and J 8 bases short, with 18 bases between. The CDR3 nucleotides read TGTGCCAGCAGCTTAAATCATGCAGGGGTCGAGGGCTACACCTTC. This translates into CASSLNHAGVEGYTF.

The V and J genes are TRBV25-1 and TRBJ1-4; D is undetermined. Per the germline V gene, CDR1 is MGHDK and CDR2 is SYGVNS. V was trimmed by 3 bases and J by 0 bases, leaving 11 bases between them. The CDR3 has 16 residues. The CDR3 DNA reads as TGTGCCAGCAGTGATCTGTCTACAGCAACTAATGAAAAACTGTTTTTT. The encoded protein is CASSDLSTATNEKLFF.

The chain combines TRBV4-2 with TRBJ1-2; perhaps TRBD1 as D (6 bases). There are 13 residues in the CDR3. The V end lost 4 bases, the J end lost 6 bases, and 12 bases lay between the germline ends. CDR1 is LGHNA and CDR2 is YNFKEQ in the germline V gene. CDR3 amino acids: CASSLDRSNGYTF. The DNA of the CDR3 is TGTGCCAGCAGCCTAGACAGGTCGAATGGCTACACCTTC.

This clone was seen a few times. V is TRBV27 and J is TRBJ1-1, with TRBD1 as a possible D gene (5 bases). The CDR3 length is 13 residues. With 3 bases removed from V and 6 bases from J, the gap between germline ends came to 11 bases. CDR1 MNHEY and CDR2 SMNVEV come from the germline V gene (reference sequence). CDR3 loop: CASSFPGRAEAFF. CDR3 nucleotide sequence: TGTGCCAGCAGTTTTCCCGGCAGGGCTGAAGCTTTCTTT.

The rearrangement joins TRBV2 to TRBJ1-1; unclear D gene. Germline lookup yields CDR1 SNHLY and CDR2 FYNNEI. The germline V and J ends were trimmed by 4 bases and 5 bases, with 5 bases remaining between them. This CDR3 has 11 amino acids. CDR3 amino acids: CASSGYTEAFF. CDR3 coding DNA: TGTGCCAGCAGTGGCTATACTGAAGCTTTCTTT.

This chain links TRBV12-5 with TRBJ1-6; 9 nucleotides agree with TRBD1. This CDR3 region has 14 residues. Germline assignment: CDR1 LGHNT and CDR2 FRNRAP. V dropped 7 bases and J dropped 6; count of bases not matched to a gene: 4. CDR3 nucleotide sequence: TGTGCTAGTGCCGGGGACAGGGCTAATTCACCCCTCCACTTT. Its translation is CASAGDRANSPLHF.

J is TRBJ2-7 and V is TRBV27; TRBD1 agrees at 9 bases. Germline V gene data show CDR1 as MNHEY and CDR2 as SMNVEV (reference sequence). The CDR3 is 18 amino acids. J lost 2 bases, V lost 1 base, and 12 bases had no gene match. The CDR3 coding sequence is TGTGCCAGCAGTTTATTGTCGGAACAGGGGGCGCCACCCTACGAGCAGTACTTC. Translation gives CASSLLSEQGAPPYEQYF.

The gene calls are TRBV4-1 and TRBJ2-1, with 7 bases matching TRBD2. The CDR3 has 14 amino acids. Germline-derived CDR1 and CDR2 are MGHRA and YSYEKL. V lost 5 bases and J lost 6; bases outside the gene matches: 7. Here the CDR3 DNA reads TGCGCCAGCAGCTTCTTAGCGGGCCTCAATGAGCAGTTCTTC. It yields the protein CASSFLAGLNEQFF.

Here the CDR3 reads CASSTWTSGNYNEQFF. The CDR3 bases are TGTGCCAGTAGTACCTGGACTAGCGGGAACTACAATGAGCAGTTCTTC. V usage is TRBV19 and J usage is TRBJ2-1; TRBD2 agrees at 12 bases. CDR3 length: 16 residues. V lost 4 bases, J lost 3 bases, and 4 bases stayed unmatched. Germline V lookup: CDR1 LNHDA, CDR2 SQIVND (reference sequence).

The chain links TRBV6-6 to TRBJ2-7; D is undetermined. Trimming took 5 bases from V and 3 from J, leaving 5 bases between them. The CDR3 is made up of 11 amino acids. CDR1 and CDR2 from the germline V gene are MNHNY and SVGAGI (reference sequence). The CDR3 sequence is CASSPFYEQYF. CDR3 sequence (DNA): TGTGCCAGCAGTCCCTTCTACGAGCAGTACTTC.

The sample holds a few counts of this clone. V and J are TRBV5-8 and TRBJ1-1; D might be TRBD1 (6 bases). CDR1 SGHTS and CDR2 YDEGEE come from the germline V gene. V was clipped by 2 bases and J by 3 bases, with 14 bases between them. The length of the CDR3 is 15 residues. The DNA of the CDR3 is TGTGCCAGCAGCTTTCTGGGGGGGCCCTACACTGAAGCTTTCTTT. The encoded protein is CASSFLGGPYTEAFF.

This clone was detected only a few times. The gene calls are TRBV18 and TRBJ2-2; 10 positions match TRBD2. The V gene's germline CDR1 is KGHSH and CDR2 LQKENI. This CDR3 contains 15 residues. J was trimmed by 4 bases and V by 3 bases; bases with no gene match: 2. The CDR3 DNA is TGTGCCAGCTCACCTTTAGCGGGAGGCACCGGGGAGCTGTTTTTT. Translated: CASSPLAGGTGELFF.

This rearrangement joins TRBV4-3 to TRBJ2-7, with D perhaps TRBD1 (5 bases). The CDR3 spans 14 residues. V lost 0 bases and J lost 1, with 7 bases in between. The germline V gene encodes CDR1 LGHNA and CDR2 YSLEER. CDR3 coding DNA: TGCGCCAGCAGCCAAGATCAGGGTTCCTACGAGCAGTACTTC. Its translation: CASSQDQGSYEQYF.

V usage is TRBV20-1 and J usage is TRBJ1-2; unclear D gene. Looked up from germline, CDR1 is DFQATT and CDR2 is SNEGSKA (reference sequence). V was shortened by 1 base and J by 8 bases, with 8 bases between the two germline ends. The CDR3 is 11 amino acids. The DNA of the CDR3 is TGCAGTGCTAGAGGGCCGGGGGGCTACACCTTC. This codes for CSARGPGGYTF.

The gene calls are TRBV3-1 (or the pseudogene TRBV3-2) and TRBJ2-2; 9 bases map to TRBD1. The trim removed 4 bases at V and 6 bases at J, leaving 3 bases unmatched. The V gene's germline CDR1 is LGHDT and CDR2 YNNKEL (reference sequence). The CDR3 contains 14 residues. The CDR3 bases are TGTGCCAGCAGCCCACAGGGGGCGGCCGGGGAGCTGTTTTTT. It yields the protein CASSPQGAAGELFF.

The rearrangement joins TRBV7-3 to TRBJ2-2; unclear D gene. The CDR3 length is 14 residues. Germline CDR1 is SGHTA and CDR2 is FQGTGA. Trimming removed 4 bases at V and 4 bases at J, with 10 bases between. The CDR3 here is CASSSGSRTGELFF. CDR3 coding DNA: TGTGCCAGCAGCTCCGGTTCGCGCACCGGGGAGCTGTTTTTT.

The gene calls are TRBV12-5 and TRBJ2-1; D gene uncertain. Germline loops: CDR1 LGHNT, CDR2 FRNRAP. V was pared by 2 bases and J by 6 bases, with 8 bases between. The CDR3 loop spans 13 amino acids. The CDR3, as DNA: TGTGCTAGTGGTTTGTTAAGCACCAATGAGCAGTTCTTC. It specifies CASGLLSTNEQFF. Full variable domain (remainder filled in from reference TRBV12-5 and TRBJ2-1): DARVTQTPRHKVTEMGQEVTMRCQPILGHNTVFWYRQTMMQGLELLAYFRNRAPLDDSGMPKDRFSAEMPDATLATLKIQPSEPRDSAVYFCASGLLSTNEQFFGPGTRLTVL.

The chain combines TRBV27 with TRBJ2-2; D gene uncertain. Germline lookup yields CDR1 MNHEY and CDR2 SMNVEV (reference sequence). The CDR3 runs to 14 residues. The V end lost 3 bases, the J end lost 8 bases, and 13 bases lay between the germline ends. The CDR3 reads CASSFPPPGGELFF. The CDR3 coding sequence is TGTGCCAGCAGTTTCCCCCCCCCAGGAGGGGAGCTGTTTTTT.

The chain has TRBV19 and TRBJ2-5; 7 positions agree with TRBD1. The CDR3 extends over 15 amino acids. Unmatched junction bases numbered 7, after V lost 4 bases and J lost 2 bases. Germline V CDR1 and CDR2: LNHDA, SQIVND (reference sequence). The CDR3: CASSRGQKEQETQYF. Written as DNA, the CDR3 is TGTGCCAGTAGTAGGGGACAGAAAGAACAAGAGACCCAGTACTTC.